This T cell receptor (beta chain) appears in the sequencing data of a study of blood T cell repertoires in COVID-19 (dated by TCRdb to the early 2020s). Looking at the study overall: Samples from collaborators originated in the United States, Italy and Spain and spanned both the acute and convalescent phases of COVID-19. Where available, HLA class I and class II types were taken from metadata supplied by the sample provider and were not determined by assay-based typing. A freely available public database, intended as a resource for researchers studying the immune response to SARS-CoV-2, is where the repertoires were released. Sample metadata almost always included a de-identified subject ID, COVID-19 status, age in years and sex. Subjects who had been exposed to COVID-19, were actively infected with it, or had recovered from it provided the deeply sampled blood TCRbeta repertoires that made up the dataset. The material from the prospective study consisted of cDNA or gDNA derived from T cells, B-cell-depleted T cells, or PBMCs. Samples were obtained from the ongoing ImmuneRACE study (first 160 participants) and from about 1,300 subjects provided by 6 global collaborators. Here is what the overall study found, with its caveats: The amount of clinical and demographic metadata varied by source and participant and was provided uncurated.

TCRbeta CDR3 regions were amplified from genomic DNA using the immunoSEQ Assay, a bias-controlled multiplex PCR. As for the original processing: The number of nucleated cells in each sample was estimated from the amplification of reference gene primers within the assay. Sequence reads were collapsed and filtered to measure the absolute abundance of every unique TCRbeta CDR3 rearrangement. For each sample, productive Simpson clonality was calculated as the square root of Simpson's diversity index across productive rearrangements. The table was pulled from immuneACCESS by TCRdb, which kept in-frame rearrangements only. Such tables lose some clones; where checked, under half of the loss comes from unresolved V genes, and the rest has no known cause. V and J calls and clone size are those listed in that table; D and trimming were worked out from the DNA. Counted in this sample were 65,000 to 80,000 clones; under 95% of them appeared once. The ten largest clones represent 5.8% of the sample.

A word on this clone: What this receptor recognizes is not known. The sample holds no much larger clone one base away, and base qualities are not on file.

Collaborating institutions collected whole blood in K2EDTA tubes following their own protocols. For TCRbeta analysis, collaborator samples were shipped as frozen whole blood, as isolated PBMCs, or as DNA extracted from either sample type. The germline V gene encodes CDR1 KGHDR and CDR2 SFDVKD. The junction shows trimming of 2 bases on V and 7 bases on J, plus 16 bases between the germline ends. The CDR3 holds 16 amino acids from the cysteine to the phenylalanine. Here the CDR3 DNA is all that survives: 48 bases in frame from base 1. The rearranged chain carries TRBV24-1 and TRBJ2-2, with a weak D call of TRBD1 (8 bases match). Material: peripheral blood. The receptor was isolated from a human donor in a cohort sampled during active COVID-19. The CDR3 protein is CATSDSQGGYGGELFF. The DNA sequence is as follows: TGTGCCACCAGTGATTCACAGGGGGGGTACGGCGGGGAGCTGTTTTTT.